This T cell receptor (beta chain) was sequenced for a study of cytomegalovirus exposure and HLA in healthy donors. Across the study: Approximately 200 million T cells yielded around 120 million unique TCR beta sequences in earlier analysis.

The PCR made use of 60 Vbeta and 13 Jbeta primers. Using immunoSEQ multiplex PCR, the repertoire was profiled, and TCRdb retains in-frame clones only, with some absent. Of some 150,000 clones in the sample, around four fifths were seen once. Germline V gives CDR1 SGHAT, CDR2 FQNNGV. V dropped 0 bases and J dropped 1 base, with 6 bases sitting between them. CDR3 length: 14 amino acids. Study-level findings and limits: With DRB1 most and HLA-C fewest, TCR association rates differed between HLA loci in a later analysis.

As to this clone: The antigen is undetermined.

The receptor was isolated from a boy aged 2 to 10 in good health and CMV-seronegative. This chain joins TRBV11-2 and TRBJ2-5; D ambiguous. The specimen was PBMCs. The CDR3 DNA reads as TGTGCCAGCAGCTTAGAGGGCCTCCAAGAGACCCAGTACTTC. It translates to CASSLEGLQETQYF.